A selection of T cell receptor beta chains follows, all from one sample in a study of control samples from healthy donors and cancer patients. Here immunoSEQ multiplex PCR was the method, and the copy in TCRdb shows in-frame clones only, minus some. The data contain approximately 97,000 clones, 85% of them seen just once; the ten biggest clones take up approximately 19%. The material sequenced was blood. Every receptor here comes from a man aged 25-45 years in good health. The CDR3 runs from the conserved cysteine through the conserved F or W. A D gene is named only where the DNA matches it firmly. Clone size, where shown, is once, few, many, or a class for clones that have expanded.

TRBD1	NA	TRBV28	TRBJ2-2	TGTGCCAGCAGTCCAATCGACAGGGCGTGGACCGGGGAGCTGTTTTTT	CASSPIDRAWTGELFF
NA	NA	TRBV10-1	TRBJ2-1	TGCGCCAGCAGTGAATCGGGGTACAATGAGCAGTTCTTC	CASSESGYNEQFF
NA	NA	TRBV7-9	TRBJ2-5	TGTGCCAGCAGCTTAGCTGTCAGTTTGTACCAAGAGGCCCAGTACTTC	CASSLAVSLYQEAQYF
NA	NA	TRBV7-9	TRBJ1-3	TGTGCCAGCAGCTTAAGAAAAGGGACGGGAGGAAACACCATATATTTT	CASSLRKGTGGNTIYF
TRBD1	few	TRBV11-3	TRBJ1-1	TGTGCCAGCAGCTCGACAGGGGCGAACACTGAAGCTTTCTTT	CASSSTGANTEAFF
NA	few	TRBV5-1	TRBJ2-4	TGCGCCAGCAGCTCCGGGCAGTTGGGTTCGGTTGGAAACATTCAGTACTTC	CASSSGQLGSVGNIQYF
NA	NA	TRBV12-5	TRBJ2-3	TGTGCTAGTGGTCCTTCGGGAGACACAGATACGCAGTATTTT	CASGPSGDTDTQYF
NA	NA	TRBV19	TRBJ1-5	TGTGCCAGTAGTCCAACGAATAGCAATCAGCCCCAGCATTTT	CASSPTNSNQPQHF
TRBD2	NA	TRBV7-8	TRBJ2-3	TGTGCCAGCAGCTTAGCGAGGACTAGCGGGGTAGGAGATACGCAGTATTTT	CASSLARTSGVGDTQYF
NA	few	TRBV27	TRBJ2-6	TGTGCCAGCAGCCTCAGGGTTTCTGGGGCCAACGTCCTGACTTTC	CASSLRVSGANVLTF
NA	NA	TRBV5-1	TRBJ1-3	TGCGCCAGCAGCTATGCAGGGACCAACTCTGGAAACACCATATATTTT	CASSYAGTNSGNTIYF
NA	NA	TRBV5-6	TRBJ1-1	TGTGCCAGCAGAGAACAGGGAATGAACACTGAAGCTTTCTTT	CASREQGMNTEAFF
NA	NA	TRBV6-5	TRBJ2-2	TGTGCCAGCAGTTACAGCAGAACGAACACCGGGGAGCTGTTTTTT	CASSYSRTNTGELFF
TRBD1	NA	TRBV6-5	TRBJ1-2	TGTGCCAGCAGTTACCCCGGGACAGGGGTTCCCACCTTC	CASSYPGTGVPTF
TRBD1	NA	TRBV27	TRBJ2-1	TGTGCCAGCAGCCTTTTTGAGGGGACAGGGGTATACAATGAGCAGTTCTTC	CASSLFEGTGVYNEQFF
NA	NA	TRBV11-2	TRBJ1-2	TGTGCCAGCGGCCTCACAGGGTCCTCGACGGGCTACACCTTC	CASGLTGSSTGYTF
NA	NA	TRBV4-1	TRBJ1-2	TGCGCCAGCAGCCAAGATGATAGCTATGGCTACACCTTC	CASSQDDSYGYTF
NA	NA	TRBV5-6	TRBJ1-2	TGTGCCAGCACCTTACAGGGAGGACGAGGCTACACCTTC	CASTLQGGRGYTF
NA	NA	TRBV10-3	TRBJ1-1	TGTGCCATCGGAGCGTCGAACACTGAAGCTTTCTTT	CAIGASNTEAFF
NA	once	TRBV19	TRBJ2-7	TGTGCCAGTAGTATTCAGGGCGTCTCCTACGAGCAGTACTTC	CASSIQGVSYEQYF
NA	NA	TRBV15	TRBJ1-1	TGTGCCACCAGCAGAGCAGGGTGGGACACTGAAGCTTTCTTT	CATSRAGWDTEAFF
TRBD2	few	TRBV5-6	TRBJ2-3	TGTGCCAGCAGCGTGGTTCTAGCGGGGAAGTCAGATACGCAGTATTTT	CASSVVLAGKSDTQYF
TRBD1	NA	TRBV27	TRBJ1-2	TGTGCCAGCAGTCTTAACCCCGGACAGGGTGGATACTATGGCTACACCTTC	CASSLNPGQGGYYGYTF